The rows below give T cell receptor beta chains drawn from one sample of a study of blood T cell repertoires in COVID-19. Here immunoSEQ multiplex PCR was the method, and the copy in TCRdb shows in-frame clones only, minus some. The sample lists about 170,000 clones, approximately 80% occurring once. Source material: peripheral blood. The receptors here all came from a woman between 70 and 85 years old with COVID-19, enrolled during active disease. The CDR3 runs from the conserved cysteine through the conserved F or W. Fields, in order: J gene, D gene, clone size, V gene, CDR3 DNA, CDR3 protein. A D gene is named only where the DNA matches it firmly. Part of the rows lack a size; the others show once, few, many or a class for expanded clones.

>TRBJ2-7|NA|NA|TRBV5-1
TGCGCCAGCAGCTTGGGCGGGACTTCCTACGAGCAGTACTTC
CASSLGGTSYEQYF
>TRBJ1-2|TRBD1|NA|TRBV9
TGTGCCAGCAGCGCTTCACCGGGACAGCCCTCCCCTGGCTACACCTTC
CASSASPGQPSPGYTF
>TRBJ1-4|NA|NA|TRBV27
TGTGCCAGCAGTCGAATACAGGGAGTTAATGAAAAACTGTTTTTT
CASSRIQGVNEKLFF
>TRBJ2-7|TRBD2|NA|TRBV3-1/TRBV3-2
TGTGCCAGCAAGCGGGGCGGATCCTACGAGCAGTACTTC
CASKRGGSYEQYF
>TRBJ1-4|TRBD1|NA|TRBV28
TGTGCCAGCAGTCTCTCCGGGACAGGGGCAGGAAAACTGTTTTTT
CASSLSGTGAGKLFF
>TRBJ1-3|NA|NA|TRBV7-9
TGTGCCAATGGGGAGAACACCATATATTTT
CANGENTIYF
>TRBJ2-3|NA|NA|TRBV7-8
TGTGCCAGCAGCTTTTCGTCTCCCACAGATACGCAGTATTTT
CASSFSSPTDTQYF
>TRBJ2-5|TRBD1|NA|TRBV10-3
TGTGCCATTAGAAGGGGGCCTAATTCCGAGACCCAGTACTTC
CAIRRGPNSETQYF
>TRBJ2-2|NA|NA|TRBV4-1
TGCGCCAGCAGCCAAGAAAAACTAGCAACCGGGGAGCTGTTTTTT
CASSQEKLATGELFF
>TRBJ2-5|TRBD2|NA|TRBV24-1
TGTGCCACCTCCCGGGGCGGGAGGGAAGAGACCCAGTACTTC
CATSRGGREETQYF
>TRBJ2-5|TRBD1|NA|TRBV2
TGTGCCAGCAGCGGACAGGCAAAGACCCAGTACTTC
CASSGQAKTQYF
>TRBJ2-1|TRBD2|NA|TRBV20-1
TGCAGTGCTAGTCGGGGGGACGATTACAATGAGCAGTTCTTC
CSASRGDDYNEQFF
>TRBJ2-3|NA|NA|TRBV4-2
TGTGCCAGCAGCCCGGACGGGGGAGCAGATACGCAGTATTTT
CASSPDGGADTQYF
>TRBJ1-6|TRBD1|NA|TRBV28
TGTGCCAGCAGCCCCCCCGGGACAGGGGATTCACCCCTCCACTTT
CASSPPGTGDSPLHF
>TRBJ1-2|TRBD1|few|TRBV28
TGTGCCAGCAGCTCTTCTGGACAGGGCAACGGCTACACCTTC
CASSSSGQGNGYTF
>TRBJ2-3|NA|NA|TRBV5-1
TGCGCCAGCAGCTTGACAGGATCTTACAGCACAGATACGCAGTATTTT
CASSLTGSYSTDTQYF
>TRBJ2-1|TRBD2|NA|TRBV25-1
TGTGCCAGCAGTGAATATTCGGGGGGGGACAATGAGCAGTTCTTC
CASSEYSGGDNEQFF